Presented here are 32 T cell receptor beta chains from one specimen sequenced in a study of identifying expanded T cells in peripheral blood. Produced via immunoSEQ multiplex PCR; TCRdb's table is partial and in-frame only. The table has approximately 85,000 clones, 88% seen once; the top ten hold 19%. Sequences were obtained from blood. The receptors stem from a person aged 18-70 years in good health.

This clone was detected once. The CDR3 DNA reads TGTGCCAGCAGTTATGACAGGGGGGACACTGAAGCTTTCTTT. It yields the protein CASSYDRGDTEAFF. The gene calls are TRBV6-1 and TRBJ1-1; 9 nucleotides line up with TRBD1. CDR1 and CDR2 (germline): MNHNS, SASEGT. CDR3 size: 14 residues. V lost 5 bases, J lost 3 bases, and 4 bases stayed unmatched.

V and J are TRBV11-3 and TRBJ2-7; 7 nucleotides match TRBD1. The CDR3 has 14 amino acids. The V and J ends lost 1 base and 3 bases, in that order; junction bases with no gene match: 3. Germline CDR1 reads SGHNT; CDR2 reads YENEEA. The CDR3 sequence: CASSLGRQGYEQYF. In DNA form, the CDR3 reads TGTGCCAGCAGCTTAGGACGACAGGGCTACGAGCAGTACTTC.

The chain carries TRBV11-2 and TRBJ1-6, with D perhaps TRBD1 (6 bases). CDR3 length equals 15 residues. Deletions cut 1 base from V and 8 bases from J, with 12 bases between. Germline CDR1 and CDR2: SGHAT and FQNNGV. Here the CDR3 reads CASSLVRGLDSPLHF. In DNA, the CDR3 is TGTGCCAGCAGCTTAGTGCGGGGGCTGGATTCACCCCTCCACTTT. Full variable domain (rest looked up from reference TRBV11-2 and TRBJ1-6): EAGVAQSPRYKIIEKRQSVAFWCNPISGHATLYWYQQILGQGPKLLIQFQNNGVVDDSQLPKDRFSAERLKGVDSTLKIQPAKLEDSAVYLCASSLVRGLDSPLHFGNGTRLTVT.

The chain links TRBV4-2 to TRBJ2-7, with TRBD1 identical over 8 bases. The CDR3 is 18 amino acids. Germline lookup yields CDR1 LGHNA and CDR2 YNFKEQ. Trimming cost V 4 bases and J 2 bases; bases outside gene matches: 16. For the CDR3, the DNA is TGTGCCAGCAGCCCCCCAGAAACGAACAGGGGGGTACCCTACGAGCAGTACTTC. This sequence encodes CASSPPETNRGVPYEQYF.

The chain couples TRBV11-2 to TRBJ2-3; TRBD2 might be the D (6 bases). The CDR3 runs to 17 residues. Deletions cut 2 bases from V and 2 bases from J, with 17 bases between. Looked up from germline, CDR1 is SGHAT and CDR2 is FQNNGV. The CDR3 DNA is TGTGCCAGCAGCTTAATAGGGGTTAGCGGTTACACAGATACGCAGTATTTT. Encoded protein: CASSLIGVSGYTDTQYF. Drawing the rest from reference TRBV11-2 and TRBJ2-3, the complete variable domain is EAGVAQSPRYKIIEKRQSVAFWCNPISGHATLYWYQQILGQGPKLLIQFQNNGVVDDSQLPKDRFSAERLKGVDSTLKIQPAKLEDSAVYLCASSLIGVSGYTDTQYFGPGTRLTVL.

DNA for the CDR3: TGCGCCAGCAGTCTTCGATACGGACATCCGAACACTGAAGCTTTCTTT. It encodes CASSLRYGHPNTEAFF. The V gene is TRBV23-1, the J gene TRBJ1-1, with D perhaps TRBD1 (5 bases). TRBV23-1 is assigned to the ORF class and has an uncertain function. V shed 4 bases and J shed 1 base, with 16 bases lying between them. CDR3 length: 16 amino acids.

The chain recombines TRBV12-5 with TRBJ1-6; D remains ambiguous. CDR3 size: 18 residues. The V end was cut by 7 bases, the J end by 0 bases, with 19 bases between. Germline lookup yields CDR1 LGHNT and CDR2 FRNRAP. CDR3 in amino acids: CASASEGRSSSYNSPLHF. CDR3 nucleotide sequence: TGTGCTAGTGCCTCCGAGGGCAGATCGAGCTCCTATAATTCACCCCTCCACTTT. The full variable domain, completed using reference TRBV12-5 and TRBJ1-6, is DARVTQTPRHKVTEMGQEVTMRCQPILGHNTVFWYRQTMMQGLELLAYFRNRAPLDDSGMPKDRFSAEMPDATLATLKIQPSEPRDSAVYFCASASEGRSSSYNSPLHFGNGTRLTVT.

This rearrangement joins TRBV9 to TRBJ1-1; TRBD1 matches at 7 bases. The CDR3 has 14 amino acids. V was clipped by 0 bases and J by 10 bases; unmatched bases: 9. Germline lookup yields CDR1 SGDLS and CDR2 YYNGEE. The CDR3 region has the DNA TGTGCCAGCAGCGTAGACCGGGGGACAGCCGGAGCTTTCTTT. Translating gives CASSVDRGTAGAFF.

The CDR3 nucleotides are TGTGCCAGCAGCTTCGGACCCTACGAGCAGTACTTC. Translation: CASSFGPYEQYF. The rearrangement links TRBV11-2 to TRBJ2-7, with D unclear. The CDR3 consists of 12 residues. Trimming shortened V by 3 bases and J by 2 bases, and 5 bases separated the two germline ends. Germline V gene lookup returns CDR1 SGHAT and CDR2 FQNNGV.

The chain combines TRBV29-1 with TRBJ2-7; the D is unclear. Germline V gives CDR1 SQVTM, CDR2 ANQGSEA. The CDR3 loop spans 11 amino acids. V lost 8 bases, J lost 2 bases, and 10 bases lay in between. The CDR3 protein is CSLNPPYEQYF. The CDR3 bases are TGCAGCCTTAACCCCCCCTACGAGCAGTACTTC.

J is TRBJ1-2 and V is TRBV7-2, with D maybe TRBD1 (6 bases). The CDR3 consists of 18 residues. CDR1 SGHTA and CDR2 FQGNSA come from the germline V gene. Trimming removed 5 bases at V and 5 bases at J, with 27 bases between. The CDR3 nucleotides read TGTGCCAGCAGCCCAACATGGGGTAGGGTGAGGGGGAATTATGGCTACACCTTC. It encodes CASSPTWGRVRGNYGYTF.

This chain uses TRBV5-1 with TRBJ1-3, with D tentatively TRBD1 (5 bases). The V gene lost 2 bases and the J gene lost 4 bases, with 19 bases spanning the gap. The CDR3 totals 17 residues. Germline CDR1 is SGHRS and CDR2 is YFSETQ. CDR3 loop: CASSFGTTSSRGNTIYF. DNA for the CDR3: TGCGCCAGCAGCTTCGGGACTACCTCCTCGAGAGGAAACACCATATATTTT.

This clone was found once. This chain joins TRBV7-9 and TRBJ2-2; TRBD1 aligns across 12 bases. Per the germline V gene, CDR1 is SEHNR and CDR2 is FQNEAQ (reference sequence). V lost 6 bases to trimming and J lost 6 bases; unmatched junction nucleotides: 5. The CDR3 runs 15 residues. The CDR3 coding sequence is TGTGCCAGCAGGCCCGGGACAGGGGGCCCCGGGGAGCTGTTTTTT. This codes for CASRPGTGGPGELFF.

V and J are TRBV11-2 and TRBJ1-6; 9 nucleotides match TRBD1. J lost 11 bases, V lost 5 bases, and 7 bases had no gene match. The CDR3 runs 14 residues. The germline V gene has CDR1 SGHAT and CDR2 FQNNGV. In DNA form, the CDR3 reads TGTGCCAGCAGCCCGGACAGGGGAAGTACACCCCTCCACTTT. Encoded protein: CASSPDRGSTPLHF.

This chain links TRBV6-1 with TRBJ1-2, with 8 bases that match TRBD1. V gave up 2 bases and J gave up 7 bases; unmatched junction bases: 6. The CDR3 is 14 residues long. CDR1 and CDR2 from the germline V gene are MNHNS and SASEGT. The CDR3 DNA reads TGTGCCAGCAGTGAAACAGAGACAGGGGTTGGCTACACCTTC. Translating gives CASSETETGVGYTF.

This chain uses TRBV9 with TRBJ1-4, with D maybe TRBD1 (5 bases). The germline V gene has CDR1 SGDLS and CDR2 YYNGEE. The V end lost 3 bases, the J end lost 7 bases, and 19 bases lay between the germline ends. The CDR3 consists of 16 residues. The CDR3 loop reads CASSGQGARRGEKLFF. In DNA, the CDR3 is TGTGCCAGCAGCGGACAAGGGGCTCGCCGGGGTGAAAAACTGTTTTTT.

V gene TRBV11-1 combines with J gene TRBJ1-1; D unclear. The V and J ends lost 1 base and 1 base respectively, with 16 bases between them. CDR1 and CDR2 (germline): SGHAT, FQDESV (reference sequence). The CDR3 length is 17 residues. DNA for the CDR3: TGTGCCAGCAGCTTAGAGATCCCCGCAGGAGGGAACACTGAAGCTTTCTTT. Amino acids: CASSLEIPAGGNTEAFF.

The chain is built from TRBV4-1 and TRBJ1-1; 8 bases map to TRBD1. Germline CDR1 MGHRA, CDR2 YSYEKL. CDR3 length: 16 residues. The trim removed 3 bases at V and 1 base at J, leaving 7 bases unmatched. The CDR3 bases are TGCGCCAGCAGCCAGGGTACAGGGGGAAGGAACACTGAAGCTTTCTTT. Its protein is CASSQGTGGRNTEAFF.

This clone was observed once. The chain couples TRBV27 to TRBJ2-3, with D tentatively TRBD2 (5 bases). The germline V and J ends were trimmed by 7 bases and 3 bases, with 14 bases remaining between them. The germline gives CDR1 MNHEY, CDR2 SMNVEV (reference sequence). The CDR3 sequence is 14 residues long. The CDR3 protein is CASKRLGGTDTQYF. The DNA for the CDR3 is TGTGCCAGCAAGAGGCTAGGCGGGACAGATACGCAGTATTTT.

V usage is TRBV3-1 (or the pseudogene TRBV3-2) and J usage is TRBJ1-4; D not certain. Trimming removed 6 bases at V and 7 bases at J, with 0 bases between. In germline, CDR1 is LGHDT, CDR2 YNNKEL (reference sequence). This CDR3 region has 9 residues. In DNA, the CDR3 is TGTGCCAGCAGTGAAAAACTGTTTTTT. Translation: CASSEKLFF.

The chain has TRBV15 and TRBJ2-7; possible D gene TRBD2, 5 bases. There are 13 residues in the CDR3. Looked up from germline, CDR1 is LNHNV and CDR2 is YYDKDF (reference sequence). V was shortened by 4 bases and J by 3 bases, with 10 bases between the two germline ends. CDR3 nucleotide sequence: TGTGCCACCAGCACGGACTTGGGCTACGAGCAGTACTTC. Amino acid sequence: CATSTDLGYEQYF.

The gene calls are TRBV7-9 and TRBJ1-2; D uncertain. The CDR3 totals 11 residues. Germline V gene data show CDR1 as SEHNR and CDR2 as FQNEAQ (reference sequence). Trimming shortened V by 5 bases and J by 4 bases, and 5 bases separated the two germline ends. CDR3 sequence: CASSRLYGYTF. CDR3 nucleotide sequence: TGTGCCAGCAGCAGGCTCTATGGCTACACCTTC.

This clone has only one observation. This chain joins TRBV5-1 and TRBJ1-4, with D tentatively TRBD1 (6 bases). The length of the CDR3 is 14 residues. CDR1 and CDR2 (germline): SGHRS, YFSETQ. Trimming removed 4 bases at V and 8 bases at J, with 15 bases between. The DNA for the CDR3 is TGCGCCAGCAGCCGAACAGGGATGGACGAAAAACTGTTTTTT. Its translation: CASSRTGMDEKLFF.

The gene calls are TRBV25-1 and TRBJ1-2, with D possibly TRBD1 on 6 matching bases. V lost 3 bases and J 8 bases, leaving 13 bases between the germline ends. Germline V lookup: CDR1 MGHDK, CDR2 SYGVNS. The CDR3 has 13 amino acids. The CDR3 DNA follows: TGTGCCAGCAGTGATGCAGGGGACGGAGGCTACACCTTC. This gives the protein CASSDAGDGGYTF.

CDR3 bases: TGCAGCGTTGAAAAGGGCCATTTCGAGCCTGGGGGCATTTTCGGTAATGAGCAGTTCTTC. It codes for CSVEKGHFEPGGIFGNEQFF. V and J are TRBV29-1 and TRBJ2-1; TRBD1 is a possible D gene (6 bases). Germline V CDR1 and CDR2: SQVTM, ANQGSEA. V lost 2 bases and J lost 7, with 33 bases in between. The CDR3 consists of 20 residues.

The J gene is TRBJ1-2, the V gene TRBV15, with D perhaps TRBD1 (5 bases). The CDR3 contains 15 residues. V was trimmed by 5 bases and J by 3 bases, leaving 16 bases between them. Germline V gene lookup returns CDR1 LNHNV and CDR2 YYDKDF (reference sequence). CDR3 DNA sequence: TGTGCCACCAGCGAGAACAGGTTACCATACTATGGCTACACCTTC. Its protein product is CATSENRLPYYGYTF.

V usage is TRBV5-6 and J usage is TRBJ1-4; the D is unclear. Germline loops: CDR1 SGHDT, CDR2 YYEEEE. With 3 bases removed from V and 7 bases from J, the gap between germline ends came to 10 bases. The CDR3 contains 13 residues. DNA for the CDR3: TGTGCCAGCAGCTCCGGACGGGTTGAAAAACTGTTTTTT. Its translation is CASSSGRVEKLFF.

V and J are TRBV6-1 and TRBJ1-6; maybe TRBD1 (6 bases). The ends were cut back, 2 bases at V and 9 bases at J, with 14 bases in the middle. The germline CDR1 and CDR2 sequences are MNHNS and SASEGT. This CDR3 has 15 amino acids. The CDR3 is CASSESMEGGSPLHF. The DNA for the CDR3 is TGTGCCAGCAGTGAATCGATGGAGGGGGGTTCACCCCTCCACTTT.

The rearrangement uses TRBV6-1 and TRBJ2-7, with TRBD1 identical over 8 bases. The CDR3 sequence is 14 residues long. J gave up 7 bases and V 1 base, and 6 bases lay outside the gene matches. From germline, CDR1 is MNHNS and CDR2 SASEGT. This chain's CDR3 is CASSEGQGMGEQYF. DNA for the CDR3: TGTGCCAGCAGTGAAGGACAGGGGATGGGGGAGCAGTACTTC.

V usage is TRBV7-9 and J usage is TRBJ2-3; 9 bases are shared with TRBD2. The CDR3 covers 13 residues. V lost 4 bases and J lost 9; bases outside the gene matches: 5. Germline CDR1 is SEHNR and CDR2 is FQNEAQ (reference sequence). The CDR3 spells CASSSAGGSTQYF. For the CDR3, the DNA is TGTGCCAGCAGCTCAGCGGGGGGTTCAACGCAGTATTTT.

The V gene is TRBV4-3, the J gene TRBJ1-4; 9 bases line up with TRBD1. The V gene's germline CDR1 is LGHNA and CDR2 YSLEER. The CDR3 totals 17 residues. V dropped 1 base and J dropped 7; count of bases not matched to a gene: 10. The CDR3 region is CASSQGMAGTGIEKLFF. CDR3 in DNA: TGCGCCAGCAGCCAAGGAATGGCCGGGACAGGGATTGAAAAACTGTTTTTT.

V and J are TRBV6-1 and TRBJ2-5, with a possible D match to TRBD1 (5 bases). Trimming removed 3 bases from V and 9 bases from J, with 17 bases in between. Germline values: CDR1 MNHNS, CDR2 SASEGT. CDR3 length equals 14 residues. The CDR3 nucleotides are TGTGCCAGCAGTGAGGGCGGACAAGCCAGGGCCCAGTACTTC. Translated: CASSEGGQARAQYF.